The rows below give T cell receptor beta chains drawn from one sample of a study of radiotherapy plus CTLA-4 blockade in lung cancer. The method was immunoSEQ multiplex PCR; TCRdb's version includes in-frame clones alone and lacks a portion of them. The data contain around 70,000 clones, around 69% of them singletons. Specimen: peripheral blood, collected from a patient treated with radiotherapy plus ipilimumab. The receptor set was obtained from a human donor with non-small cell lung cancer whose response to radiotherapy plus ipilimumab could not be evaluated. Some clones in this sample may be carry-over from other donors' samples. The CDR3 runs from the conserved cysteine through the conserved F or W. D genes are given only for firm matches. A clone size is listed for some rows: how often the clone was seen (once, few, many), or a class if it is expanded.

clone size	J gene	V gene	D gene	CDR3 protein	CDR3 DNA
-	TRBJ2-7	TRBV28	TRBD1	CASSFLGDRVTYEQYF	TGTGCCAGCAGTTTTTTAGGCGACAGGGTAACCTACGAGCAGTACTTC
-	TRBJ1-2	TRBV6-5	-	CASSSLGQGSGGYTF	TGTGCCAGCAGTTCCCTCGGGCAGGGGAGTGGTGGCTACACCTTC
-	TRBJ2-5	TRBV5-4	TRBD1	CASSAGQGQETQYF	TGTGCCAGCAGCGCGGGACAGGGCCAAGAGACCCAGTACTTC
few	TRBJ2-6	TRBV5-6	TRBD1	CASSWVIRQGVSGANVLTF	TGTGCCAGCAGCTGGGTTATCAGACAGGGTGTTTCTGGGGCCAACGTCCTGACTTTC
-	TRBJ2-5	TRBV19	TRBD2	CASSNWGGETQYF	TGTGCCAGTAGTAACTGGGGGGGAGAGACCCAGTACTTC
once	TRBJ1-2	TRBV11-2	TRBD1	CASSPEDRGTLRGYTF	TGTGCCAGCAGCCCCGAGGACAGGGGGACCCTCCGGGGCTACACCTTC
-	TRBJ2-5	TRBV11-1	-	CASSFSPLGGGETQYF	TGTGCCAGCAGCTTCTCCCCCCTGGGTGGGGGCGAGACCCAGTACTTC
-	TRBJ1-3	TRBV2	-	CASITASGNTIYF	TGTGCCAGCATTACAGCCTCTGGAAACACCATATATTTT
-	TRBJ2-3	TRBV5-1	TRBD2	CASSSAGGADTQYF	TGCGCCAGCAGCTCCGCGGGGGGGGCAGATACGCAGTATTTT
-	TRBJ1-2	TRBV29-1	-	CSVVETYSYGGYTF	TGCAGCGTTGTCGAGACCTATTCCTACGGGGGCTACACCTTC
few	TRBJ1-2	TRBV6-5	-	CASSYSGGSAGYTF	TGTGCCAGCAGTTACTCGGGAGGATCCGCTGGCTACACCTTC
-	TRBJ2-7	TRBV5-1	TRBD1	CASSWGQGAQEQYF	TGCGCCAGCAGCTGGGGACAGGGGGCCCAGGAGCAGTACTTC
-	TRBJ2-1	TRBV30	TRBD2	CAWSGPPRLAGETREQFF	TGTGCCTGGAGTGGCCCCCCCCGACTAGCGGGGGAGACTAGAGAGCAGTTCTTC
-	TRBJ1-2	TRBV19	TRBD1	CASSIRRDRAGYGYTF	TGTGCCAGTAGTATCCGCCGGGACAGGGCGGGCTATGGCTACACCTTC
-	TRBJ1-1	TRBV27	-	CASSLSSTTNTEAFF	TGTGCCAGCAGTTTATCGTCTACTACGAACACTGAAGCTTTCTTT
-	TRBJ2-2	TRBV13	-	CASSATGPTEHRGAVF	TGTGCCAGCAGCGCTACCGGACCTACGGAACACCGGGGAGCTGTTTTT
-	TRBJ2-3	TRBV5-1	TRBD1	CASSLRTGRLGQPSTDTQYF	TGCGCCAGCAGCTTGAGGACAGGGAGGCTTGGGCAACCTAGCACAGATACGCAGTATTTT
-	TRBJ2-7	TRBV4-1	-	CASSSGRAYEQYF	TGCGCCAGCAGCTCGGGCAGGGCATACGAGCAGTACTTC
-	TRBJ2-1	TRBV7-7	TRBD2	CASSLDLAGVGEQFF	TGTGCTAGCAGCTTAGATCTAGCGGGGGTAGGTGAGCAGTTCTTC
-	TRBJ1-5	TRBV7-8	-	CASSPSPAGVYQPQHF	TGTGCCAGCAGCCCTTCCCCGGCAGGGGTGTATCAGCCCCAGCATTTT
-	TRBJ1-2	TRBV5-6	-	CASSLGVQRSGYGYTF	TGTGCCAGCAGCTTGGGGGTCCAACGGAGCGGCTATGGCTACACCTTC
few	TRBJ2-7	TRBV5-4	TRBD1	CASSLPGQGTYEQYF	TGTGCCAGCAGCTTACCGGGACAGGGGACCTACGAGCAGTACTTC
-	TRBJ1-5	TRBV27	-	CASSSRRVNQPQHF	TGTGCCAGCAGTTCCCGCAGGGTCAATCAGCCCCAGCATTTT
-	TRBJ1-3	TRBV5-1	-	CASSLTGGPAYSGNTIYF	TGCGCCAGCAGCTTGACAGGTGGCCCCGCTTACTCTGGAAACACCATATATTTT
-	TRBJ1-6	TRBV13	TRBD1	CASSPRTGLNSLLHF	TGTGCCAGCAGCCCCCGGACAGGGCTTAATTCACTCCTCCACTTT
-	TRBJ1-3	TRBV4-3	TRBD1	CASSPTGGGGNTIYF	TGCGCCAGCAGCCCTACAGGGGGTGGTGGAAACACCATATATTTT
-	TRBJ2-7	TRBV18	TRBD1	CASSPQGAEYEQYF	TGTGCCAGCTCACCACAGGGGGCCGAATACGAGCAGTACTTC
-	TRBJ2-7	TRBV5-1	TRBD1	CASSPSWTGRSDEQYF	TGCGCCAGCAGCCCGTCCTGGACAGGGAGAAGCGACGAGCAGTACTTC
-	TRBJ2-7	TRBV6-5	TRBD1	CASSYWGRDRGYEQYF	TGTGCCAGCAGTTATTGGGGCCGGGACAGGGGTTACGAGCAGTACTTC
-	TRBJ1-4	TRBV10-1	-	CASSDQGLTNEKLFF	TGCGCCAGCAGTGATCAGGGGCTAACTAATGAAAAACTGTTTTTT
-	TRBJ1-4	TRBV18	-	CASSPLTPRFNEKLFF	TGTGCCAGCTCACCTCTTACTCCCAGGTTTAATGAAAAACTGTTTTTT
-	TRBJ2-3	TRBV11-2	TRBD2	CASSTLAGAGDTQYF	TGTGCCAGCAGCACTTTAGCGGGGGCAGGGGATACGCAGTATTTT
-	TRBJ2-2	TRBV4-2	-	CASSQEIPPASNTGELFF	TGTGCCAGCAGCCAGGAGATTCCACCGGCCTCGAACACCGGGGAGCTGTTTTTT